The 18 T cell receptor beta chains below all came from one sample that was sequenced in a study of blood T cell repertoires in COVID-19. Libraries were prepared by immunoSEQ multiplex PCR; TCRdb keeps only in-frame clonotypes and omits some of them. The repertoire consists of about 190,000 clones, with 70% to 80% occurring once and the leading ten covering around an eighth. Sequenced: peripheral blood. The receptors shown here come from a woman between 50 and 59 years old with acute or convalescent COVID-19.

The V and J genes are TRBV18 and TRBJ1-5; 8 bases fit TRBD1. The CDR3 runs to 13 residues. Germline V lookup: CDR1 KGHSH, CDR2 LQKENI. V was clipped by 5 bases and J by 5 bases; unmatched bases: 2. CDR3 sequence (DNA): TGTGCCAGCTCAACGGACAGGGATCAGCCCCAGCATTTT. This sequence encodes CASSTDRDQPQHF.

CDR3 sequence: CATSDWTDTEAFF. Here the CDR3 DNA reads TGTGCCACCAGTGATTGGACAGACACTGAAGCTTTCTTT. The genes are TRBV24-1 and TRBJ1-1, with TRBD1 as a possible D gene (6 bases). Germline V gene lookup returns CDR1 KGHDR and CDR2 SFDVKD. Trimming shortened V by 2 bases and J by 3 bases, and 6 bases separated the two germline ends. The CDR3 covers 13 residues.

This clone appeared a single time. The CDR3 DNA reads as TGTGCCACCAGCAGAGATTATCGGTACGAGCAGTACTTC. As protein: CATSRDYRYEQYF. The rearrangement links TRBV15 to TRBJ2-7, with D unresolved. Germline lookup yields CDR1 LNHNV and CDR2 YYDKDF (reference sequence). V was clipped by 0 bases and J by 4 bases, with 7 bases between them. This CDR3 is 13 amino acids long.

The chain uses TRBV9 and TRBJ1-4, with a possible D match to TRBD1 (6 bases). Per germline, CDR1 SGDLS and CDR2 YYNGEE. Trimming pared 3 bases from V and 5 bases from J, leaving 17 bases between. The CDR3 loop spans 16 amino acids. The CDR3 reads CASSATGHAGNEKLFF. For the CDR3, the DNA is TGTGCCAGCAGCGCTACGGGACATGCAGGAAATGAAAAACTGTTTTTT.

This clone was detected only a few times. This sequence joins TRBV10-3 and TRBJ1-1, with a weak D call TRBD1 (6 bases). Germline-derived CDR1 and CDR2 are ENHRY and SYGVKD. The CDR3 extends over 16 amino acids. Trimming left V 3 bases short and J 2 bases short, with 16 bases between. The CDR3 sequence: CAISERAQGFNTEAFF. CDR3 nucleotide sequence: TGTGCCATCAGTGAACGGGCACAGGGATTTAACACTGAAGCTTTCTTT.

This clone was picked up a small number of times. The chain carries TRBV6-1 and TRBJ1-6, with D unresolved. Germline V lookup: CDR1 MNHNS, CDR2 SASEGT. Trimming took off 1 base at V and 9 bases at J, with 7 bases between the two ends. The CDR3 contains 13 residues. CDR3 amino acids: CASSEGISSPLHF. DNA of the CDR3: TGTGCCAGCAGTGAAGGTATCAGTTCACCCCTCCACTTT.

This chain joins TRBV7-2 and TRBJ1-2; D remains ambiguous. The CDR3 length is 11 residues. The germline gives CDR1 SGHTA, CDR2 FQGNSA. V lost 3 bases to trimming and J lost 6 bases, with 5 bases between them. CDR3: CASSFEHGYTF. For the CDR3, the DNA is TGTGCCAGCAGCTTCGAGCATGGCTACACCTTC.

The chain combines TRBV5-1 with TRBJ1-2, with unresolved D. V was shortened by 0 bases and J by 5 bases, with 14 bases between the two germline ends. CDR3 size: 15 residues. Per germline, CDR1 SGHRS and CDR2 YFSETQ. The CDR3 loop reads CASSLASTAVYGYTF. The CDR3 DNA reads TGCGCCAGCAGCTTGGCCAGTACGGCGGTATATGGCTACACCTTC.

This clone was recorded a few times. This sequence joins TRBV29-1 and TRBJ1-2, with a tentative D call TRBD1 (6 bases). Trimming left V 2 bases short and J 8 bases short, with 15 bases between. The CDR3 has 13 residues. The germline gives CDR1 SQVTM, CDR2 ANQGSEA. For the CDR3, the DNA is TGCAGCGTTGAAACAGGGCAGCTTCGGGGCTACACCTTC. Amino acid sequence: CSVETGQLRGYTF.

The rearrangement links TRBV6-5 to TRBJ1-5, with a weak D call TRBD1 (6 bases). CDR1 and CDR2 (germline): MNHEY, SVGAGI. This CDR3 contains 13 residues. V lost 6 bases and J lost 5, with 11 bases in between. The CDR3 reads CASSPDSYQPQHF. As DNA, the CDR3 is TGTGCCAGCAGCCCGGACAGTTATCAGCCCCAGCATTTT.

The chain uses TRBV24-1 and TRBJ2-3, with 10 bases lining up with TRBD1. Looked up from germline, CDR1 is KGHDR and CDR2 is SFDVKD. The CDR3 spans 16 residues. V lost 1 base to trimming and J lost 4 bases; unmatched junction nucleotides: 4. Here the CDR3 reads CATSDFGQGVSDTQYF. CDR3 nucleotide sequence: TGTGCCACCAGTGATTTTGGACAGGGGGTATCAGATACGCAGTATTTT.

In DNA, the CDR3 is TGTGCCAGCAGCTCGGCAGGGGTTATGAATTCACCCCTCCACTTT. This sequence encodes CASSSAGVMNSPLHF. This chain joins TRBV7-2 and TRBJ1-6; possible D gene TRBD1, 6 bases. This CDR3 is built from 15 residues. Germline CDR1 and CDR2: SGHTA and FQGNSA. V shed 4 bases and J shed 7 bases, with 14 bases lying between them.

This sequence joins TRBV27 and TRBJ2-5, with D perhaps matching TRBD2 (6 bases). The germline CDR1 and CDR2 sequences are MNHEY and SMNVEV (reference sequence). The CDR3 is 14 amino acids. Trimming stripped 3 bases from V and 3 bases from J, with 11 bases between. CDR3 residues: CASSFMAGKETQYF. In DNA, the CDR3 is TGTGCCAGCAGTTTCATGGCGGGAAAAGAGACCCAGTACTTC.

V and J are TRBV5-8 and TRBJ1-5; TRBD1 agrees at 9 bases. Losses at the gene ends were 4 bases for V and 6 bases for J; bases not matched to a gene: 11. CDR1 and CDR2 (germline): SGHTS, YDEGEE. This CDR3 is built from 16 residues. The CDR3 DNA sequence: TGTGCCAGCAGCCCCCGGGACAGGGCGCGGAGTCAGCCCCAGCATTTT. Its translation: CASSPRDRARSQPQHF.

The genes are TRBV27 and TRBJ2-7; TRBD2 matches at 8 bases. The trim removed 3 bases at V and 0 bases at J, leaving 7 bases unmatched. This CDR3 spans 16 amino acids. Germline-derived CDR1 and CDR2 are MNHEY and SMNVEV (reference sequence). The CDR3, as DNA: TGTGCCAGCAGTTTCTCATATAGCGGGAACTCCTACGAGCAGTACTTC. Its translation is CASSFSYSGNSYEQYF.

The V gene is TRBV6-6, the J gene TRBJ1-1; D might be TRBD1 (5 bases). The CDR3 is 15 amino acids. CDR1 is MNHNY, CDR2 SVGAGI, per germline (reference sequence). The germline V and J ends were trimmed by 0 bases and 4 bases, with 12 bases remaining between them. This CDR3 reads CASSYSAGFGTEAFF. The CDR3 nucleotides are TGTGCCAGCAGTTACTCCGCAGGGTTTGGCACTGAAGCTTTCTTT.

The chain recombines TRBV11-2 with TRBJ2-1, with D uncertain. Looked up from germline, CDR1 is SGHAT and CDR2 is FQNNGV. The CDR3 is 14 residues long. With 1 base removed from V and 0 bases from J, the gap between germline ends came to 4 bases. The CDR3 sequence: CASSLASSYNEQFF. CDR3 coding DNA: TGTGCCAGCAGCTTAGCTAGCTCCTACAATGAGCAGTTCTTC.

DNA for the CDR3: TGTGCCAGCAGCGTAGATAGCGGGAGGTACAATGAGCAGTTCTTC. Its translation: CASSVDSGRYNEQFF. The gene calls are TRBV9 and TRBJ2-1, with 10 bases matching TRBD2. The trim removed 0 bases at V and 4 bases at J, leaving 1 base unmatched. Germline assignment: CDR1 SGDLS and CDR2 YYNGEE. The length of the CDR3 is 15 residues.